This TCR beta chain was sequenced during a study of shared clonotypes between healthy human individuals. Study overall: Three CD4 naive, three CD4 memory, two CD8 naive and one CD8 memory plate were used per donor. General study findings and limits: Across several donors, naive CD4 shared about 5%, naive CD8 less than 4%, memory CD4 2% to 2.5%, memory CD8 approximately 0.4%. Some clonotypes were shared by all four sorted-subset donors, while others were not shared. The non-shared ones had lower generation probabilities than the shared ones.

This CDR3 contains 16 residues. Per germline, CDR1 MNHEY and CDR2 SMNVEV (reference sequence). Trimming pared 7 bases from V and 0 bases from J, leaving 17 bases between. The DNA input per sorted-subset replicate PCR was about 220 ng, corresponding to some 30,000 T cell genomes. Clones were sequenced by immunoSEQ multiplex PCR, and TCRdb holds only the in-frame ones, with some missing. This table holds about 2.4 million clones, 93% found once. A note on this clone: Its antigen is unidentified.

The sample consisted of naive CD4+ T cells from PBMCs. Regarding subset: CD45RA+ positively selected. The clonotype comes from a man in his late teens or twenties in good health. Some clones in this sample may be carry-over from other donors' samples. This chain connects TRBV27 to TRBJ2-3, with D perhaps matching TRBD2 (6 bases). CDR3 protein: CASTNRVGGSTDTQYF. In DNA form, the CDR3 reads TGTGCCAGCACCAACCGGGTGGGAGGAAGCACAGATACGCAGTATTTT.